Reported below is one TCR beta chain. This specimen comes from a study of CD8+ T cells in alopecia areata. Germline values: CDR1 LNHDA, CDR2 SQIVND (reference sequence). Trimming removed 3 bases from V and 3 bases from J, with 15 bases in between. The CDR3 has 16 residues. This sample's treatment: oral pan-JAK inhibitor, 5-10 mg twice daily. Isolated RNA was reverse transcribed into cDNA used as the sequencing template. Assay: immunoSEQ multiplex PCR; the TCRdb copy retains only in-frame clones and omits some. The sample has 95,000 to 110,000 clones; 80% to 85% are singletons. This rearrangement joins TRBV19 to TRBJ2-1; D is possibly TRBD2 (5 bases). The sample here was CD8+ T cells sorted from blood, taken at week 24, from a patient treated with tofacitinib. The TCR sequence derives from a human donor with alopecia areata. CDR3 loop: CASSMNPGVGYNEQFF. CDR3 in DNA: TGTGCCAGTAGTATGAACCCCGGGGTTGGCTACAATGAGCAGTTCTTC.